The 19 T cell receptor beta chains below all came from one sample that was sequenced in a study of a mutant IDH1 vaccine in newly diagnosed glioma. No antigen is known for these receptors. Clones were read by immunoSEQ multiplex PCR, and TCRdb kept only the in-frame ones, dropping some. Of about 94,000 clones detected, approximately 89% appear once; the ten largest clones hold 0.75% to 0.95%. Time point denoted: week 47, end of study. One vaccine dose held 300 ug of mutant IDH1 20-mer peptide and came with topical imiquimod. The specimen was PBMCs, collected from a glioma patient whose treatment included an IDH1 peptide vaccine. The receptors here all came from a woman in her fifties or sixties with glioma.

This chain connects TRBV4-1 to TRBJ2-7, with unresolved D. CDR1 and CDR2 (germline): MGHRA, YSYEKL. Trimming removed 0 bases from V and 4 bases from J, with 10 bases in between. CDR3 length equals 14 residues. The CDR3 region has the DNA TGCGCCAGCAGCCAAGATTGGGAAGTGTACGAGCAGTACTTC. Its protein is CASSQDWEVYEQYF.

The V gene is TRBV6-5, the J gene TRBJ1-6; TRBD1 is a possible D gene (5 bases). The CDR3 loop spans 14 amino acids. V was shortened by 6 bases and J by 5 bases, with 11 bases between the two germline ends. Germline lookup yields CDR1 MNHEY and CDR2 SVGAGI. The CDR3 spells CASRPGRNNSPLHF. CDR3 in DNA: TGTGCCAGCAGACCGGGACGGAATAATTCACCCCTCCACTTT.

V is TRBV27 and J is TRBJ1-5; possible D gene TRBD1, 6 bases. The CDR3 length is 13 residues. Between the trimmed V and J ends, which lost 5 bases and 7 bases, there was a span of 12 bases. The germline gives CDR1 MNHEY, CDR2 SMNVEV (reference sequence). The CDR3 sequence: CASSLRGEQPQHF. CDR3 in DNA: TGTGCCAGCAGTCTAAGGGGGGAACAGCCCCAGCATTTT.

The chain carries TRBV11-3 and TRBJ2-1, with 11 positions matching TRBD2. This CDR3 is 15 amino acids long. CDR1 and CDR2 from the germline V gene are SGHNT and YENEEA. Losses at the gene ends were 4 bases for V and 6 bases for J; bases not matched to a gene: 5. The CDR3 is CASSSGTSGPNEQFF. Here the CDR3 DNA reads TGTGCCAGCAGCTCCGGGACTAGCGGTCCCAATGAGCAGTTCTTC.

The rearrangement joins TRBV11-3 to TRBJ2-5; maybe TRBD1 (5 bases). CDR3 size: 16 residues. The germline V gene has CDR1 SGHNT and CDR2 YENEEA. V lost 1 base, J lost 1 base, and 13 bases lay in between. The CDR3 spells CASSLGFAQGQETQYF. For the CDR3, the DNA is TGTGCCAGCAGCTTAGGATTCGCCCAGGGCCAAGAGACCCAGTACTTC.

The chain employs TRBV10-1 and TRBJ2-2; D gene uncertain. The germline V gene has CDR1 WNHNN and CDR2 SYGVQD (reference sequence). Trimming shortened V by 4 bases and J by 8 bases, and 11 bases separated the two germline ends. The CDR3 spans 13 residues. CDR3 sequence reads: CASSGQTTGELFF. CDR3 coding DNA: TGCGCCAGCAGTGGGCAAACTACAGGGGAGCTGTTTTTT.

The CDR3: CACGGQPYNEQFF. In nucleotides, the CDR3 is TGTGCCTGCGGGGGGCAGCCCTACAATGAGCAGTTCTTC. The chain employs TRBV27 and TRBJ2-1; 8 nucleotides align to TRBD2. The CDR3 totals 13 residues. CDR1 and CDR2 (germline): MNHEY, SMNVEV (reference sequence). V lost 11 bases and J lost 2; bases outside the gene matches: 5.

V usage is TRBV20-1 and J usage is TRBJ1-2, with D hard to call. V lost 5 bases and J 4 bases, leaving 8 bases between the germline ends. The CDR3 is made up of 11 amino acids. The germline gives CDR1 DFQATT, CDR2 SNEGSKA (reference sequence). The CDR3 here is CSAPETYGYTF. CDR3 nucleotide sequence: TGCAGTGCTCCGGAGACCTATGGCTACACCTTC.

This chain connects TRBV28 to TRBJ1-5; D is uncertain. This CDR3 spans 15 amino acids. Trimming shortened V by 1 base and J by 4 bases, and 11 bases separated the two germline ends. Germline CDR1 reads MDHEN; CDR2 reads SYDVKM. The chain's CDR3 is CASSLFGTENQPQHF. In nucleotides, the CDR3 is TGTGCCAGCAGTTTATTCGGCACGGAAAATCAGCCCCAGCATTTT. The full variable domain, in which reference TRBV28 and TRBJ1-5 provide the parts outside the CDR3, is DVKVTQSSRYLVKRTGEKVFLECVQDMDHENMFWYRQDPGLGLRLIYFSYDVKMKEKGDIPEGYSVSREKKERFSLILESASTNQTSMYLCASSLFGTENQPQHFGDGTRLSIL.

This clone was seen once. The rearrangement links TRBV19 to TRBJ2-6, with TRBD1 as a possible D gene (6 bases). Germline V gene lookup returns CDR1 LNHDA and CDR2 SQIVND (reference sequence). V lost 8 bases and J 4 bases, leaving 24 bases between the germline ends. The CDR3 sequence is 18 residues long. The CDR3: CASGTGQGFTLGANVLTF. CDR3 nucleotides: TGTGCCAGTGGAACGGGGCAGGGGTTCACTCTGGGGGCCAACGTCCTGACTTTC.

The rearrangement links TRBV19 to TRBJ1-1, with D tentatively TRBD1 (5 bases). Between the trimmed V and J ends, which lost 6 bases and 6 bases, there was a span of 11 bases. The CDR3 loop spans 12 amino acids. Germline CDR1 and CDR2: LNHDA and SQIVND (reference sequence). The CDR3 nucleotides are TGTGCCAGTAGCTTCCTAGGGGCTGAAGCTTTCTTT. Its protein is CASSFLGAEAFF. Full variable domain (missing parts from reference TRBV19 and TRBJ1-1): DGGITQSPKYLFRKEGQNVTLSCEQNLNHDAMYWYRQDPGQGLRLIYYSQIVNDFQKGDIAEGYSVSREKKESFPLTVTSAQKNPTAFYLCASSFLGAEAFFGQGTRLTVV.

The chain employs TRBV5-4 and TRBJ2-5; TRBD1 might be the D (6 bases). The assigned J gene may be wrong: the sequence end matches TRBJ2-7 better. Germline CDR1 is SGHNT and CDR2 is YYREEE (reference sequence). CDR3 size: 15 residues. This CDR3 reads CASSLVQGLSYEQYF. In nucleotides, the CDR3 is TGTGCCAGCAGCTTGGTACAGGGCCTCTCCTACGAGCAGTACTTC.

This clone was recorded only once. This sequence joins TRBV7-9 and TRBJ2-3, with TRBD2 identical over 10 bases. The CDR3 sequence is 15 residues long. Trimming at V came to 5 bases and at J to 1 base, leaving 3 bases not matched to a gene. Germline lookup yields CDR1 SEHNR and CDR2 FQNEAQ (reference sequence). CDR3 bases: TGTGCCAGCAGCACCGGACTAGCGGGCACAGATACGCAGTATTTT. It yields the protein CASSTGLAGTDTQYF.

The chain's CDR3 is CASSFTGTTQETQYF. The CDR3 bases are TGCGCCAGCAGCTTTACCGGGACAACCCAAGAGACCCAGTACTTC. The V and J genes are TRBV5-1 and TRBJ2-5; a weak D match, TRBD1 (6 bases). The V end was cut by 2 bases, the J end by 1 base, with 12 bases between. The CDR3 has 15 residues. Germline V gene lookup returns CDR1 SGHRS and CDR2 YFSETQ.

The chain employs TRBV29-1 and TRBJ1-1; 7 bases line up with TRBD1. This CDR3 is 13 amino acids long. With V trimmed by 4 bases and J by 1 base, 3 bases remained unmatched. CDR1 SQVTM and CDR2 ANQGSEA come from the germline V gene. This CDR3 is CSVAGTANTEAFF. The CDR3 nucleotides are TGCAGCGTTGCAGGGACAGCGAACACTGAAGCTTTCTTT.

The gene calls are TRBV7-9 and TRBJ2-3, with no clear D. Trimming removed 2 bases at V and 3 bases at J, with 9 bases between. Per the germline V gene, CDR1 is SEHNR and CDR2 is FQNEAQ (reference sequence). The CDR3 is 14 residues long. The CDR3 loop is CASSLWAETDTQYF. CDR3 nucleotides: TGTGCCAGCAGCTTATGGGCCGAGACAGATACGCAGTATTTT.

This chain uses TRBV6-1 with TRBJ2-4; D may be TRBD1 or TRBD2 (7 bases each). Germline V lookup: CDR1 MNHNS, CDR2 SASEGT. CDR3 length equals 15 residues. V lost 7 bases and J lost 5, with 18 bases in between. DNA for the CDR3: TGTGCCAGCACTCCGCGGGCAGGGGGGGAAAACATTCAGTACTTC. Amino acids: CASTPRAGGENIQYF.

CDR3 in amino acids: CARLGSGLAGPEQFF. The CDR3 DNA reads as TGTGCCAGGCTAGGATCTGGACTAGCGGGGCCTGAGCAGTTCTTC. The rearrangement links TRBV2 to TRBJ2-1; TRBD2 aligns across 12 bases. Per germline, CDR1 SNHLY and CDR2 FYNNEI. J was trimmed by 9 bases and V by 9 bases; bases with no gene match: 12. The CDR3 sequence is 15 residues long.

CDR3 residues: CASSYSGNEQFF. CDR3 bases: TGTGCCAGCAGTTACTCCGGCAATGAGCAGTTCTTC. The genes are TRBV6-6 and TRBJ2-1; D is ambiguous. The CDR3 extends over 12 amino acids. V was cut by 0 bases and J by 6 bases, with 3 bases left in between. Per the germline V gene, CDR1 is MNHNY and CDR2 is SVGAGI (reference sequence).